This entry lists 32 T cell receptor beta chains sequenced from one sample in a study of T cells in women clearing cervical HPV infection. The method was immunoSEQ multiplex PCR; TCRdb's version includes in-frame clones alone and lacks a portion of them. The sample totals about 30,000 clones. Input material: blood buffy coat. These TCRs come from a woman aged 18 to 69 with a cervical HPV16 infection that either progressed to CIN3+ or cleared (not recorded which).

About this clone: Read sequence stops 3 residues before the CDR3 end, and the germline J gene provides the missing end. J is TRBJ1-4 and V is TRBV7-2; D is possibly TRBD1 (6 bases). The CDR3 is made up of 15 amino acids. Germline V lookup: CDR1 SGHTA, CDR2 FQGNSA. The sequenced part of the CDR3 DNA is TGTGCCAGCAGCTTAGCTGCGGGGGCAGAATCACCA. Amino acid sequence: CASSLAAGAESP. The whole CDR3 protein reads CASSLAAGAESPLFF.

Of note for this clone: The read ends 3 residues early relative to the CDR3; the germline J gene fills the gap. The V gene is TRBV7-2, the J gene TRBJ1-4, with TRBD1 as a possible D gene (6 bases). Germline values: CDR1 SGHTA, CDR2 FQGNSA. The CDR3 totals 15 residues. Trimming stripped 0 bases from V and 4 bases from J, with 9 bases between. CDR3 in amino acids: CASSLAGTNNEKLFF. The CDR3 bases that were read are TGTGCCAGCAGCTTAGCCGGGACAAATAATGAAAAA.

With respect to this clone: The CDR3 is cut off 3 residues early in the read; its end comes from the germline J gene. This chain joins TRBV12-5 and TRBJ2-1; 7 bases are shared with TRBD2. CDR1 is LGHNT and CDR2 is FRNRAP in the germline V gene. The trim removed 4 bases at V and 0 bases at J, leaving 3 bases unmatched. This CDR3 is 15 amino acids long. CDR3 DNA, as far as it was read: TGTGCTAGTGGTTCGGGGGGAAGCTCCTACAATGAG. Amino acid sequence: CASGSGGSSYNE. The whole CDR3 is CASGSGGSSYNEQFF.

Regarding this clone: Sequencing ends 3 residues short of the CDR3 end; the germline J gene provides the rest. This chain connects TRBV5-1 to TRBJ2-3; 10 bases align to TRBD2. The V gene end was trimmed by 3 bases and the J gene end by 0 bases; junction bases not matched to a gene: 10. The CDR3 has 18 amino acids. Germline V gives CDR1 SGHRS, CDR2 YFSETQ. Here the CDR3 reads CASSWPLAGESSTDTQYF. The sequenced part of the CDR3 DNA is TGCGCCAGCAGCTGGCCCCTAGCGGGAGAATCTAGCACAGATACG.

Worth noting for this clone: With the read ending 3 residues before the CDR3 end, the germline J gene is used to fill in that end. The same CDR3 can be traced to other DNA sequences in this sample. V is TRBV20-1 and J is TRBJ2-7, with TRBD2 matching over 12 bases. Unmatched junction bases numbered 3, after V lost 3 bases and J lost 0 bases. The CDR3 extends over 15 amino acids. Germline CDR1 DFQATT, CDR2 SNEGSKA (reference sequence). This CDR3 is CSARILAGGSYEQYF. The CDR3 DNA, read in part, is TGCAGTGCTAGGATACTAGCGGGGGGCTCCTACGAG.

Details on this clone: The read ends 3 residues before the CDR3 terminus; that terminus is restored from the germline J gene. The rearrangement links TRBV7-8 to TRBJ2-7; a weak D match, TRBD1 (6 bases). V was cut by 1 base and J by 0 bases, with 10 bases left in between. Germline values: CDR1 SGHVS, CDR2 FQNEAQ. The CDR3 sequence is 15 residues long. CDR3 loop: CASSLEQDSSYEQYF. The DNA read from the CDR3 is TGTGCCAGCAGCTTAGAACAGGACAGCTCCTACGAG.

The CDR3 bases that were read are TGTGCCAGCAGTGAAGGGTATAGCAATCAGCCG. Translation gives CASSEGYSNQP. The CDR3, in full, reads CASSEGYSNQPQYF. J is TRBJ2-3 and V is TRBV6-1; D is undetermined. The read ends 3 residues before the CDR3 terminus; that terminus is restored from the germline J gene. CDR3 length equals 14 residues. Germline V gene data show CDR1 as MNHNS and CDR2 as SASEGT.

In regard to this clone: This sample includes further DNA sequences coding for the same CDR3. The CDR3 sequence is CSAGTAGELFF. CDR3 DNA (partial): TGCAGTGCTGGGACAGCCGGGGAG. The rearrangement joins TRBV20-1 to TRBJ2-2; 7 bases are a match to TRBD1. The CDR3 end lies 3 residues beyond the end of the read and is filled in from the germline J gene. The CDR3 loop spans 11 amino acids. The J segment lost 6 bases and the V segment lost 5 bases, leaving 0 bases of the junction unmatched. CDR1 DFQATT and CDR2 SNEGSKA come from the germline V gene (reference sequence).

On this clone itself: Read sequence stops 3 residues before the CDR3 end, and the germline J gene provides the missing end. The chain carries TRBV12-5 and TRBJ2-1, with 10 bases that match TRBD2. Germline CDR1 and CDR2: LGHNT and FRNRAP. V dropped 2 bases and J dropped 8; count of bases not matched to a gene: 3. The CDR3 has 14 amino acids. The CDR3 bases that were read are TGTGCTAGTGGTTTGACTAGCGGGAACGATGAG. Translated: CASGLTSGNDE. The complete CDR3 reads CASGLTSGNDEQFF. The variable domain in full, with the rest retrieved from reference TRBV12-5 and TRBJ2-1, is DARVTQTPRHKVTEMGQEVTMRCQPILGHNTVFWYRQTMMQGLELLAYFRNRAPLDDSGMPKDRFSAEMPDATLATLKIQPSEPRDSAVYFCASGLTSGNDEQFFGPGTRLTVL.

Notes on this clone: The read ends 3 residues before the CDR3 terminus; that terminus is restored from the germline J gene. The V call is TRBV29-1, the J call TRBJ1-5; 8 nucleotides agree with TRBD1. This CDR3 is 14 amino acids long. J lost 0 bases, V lost 6 bases, and 4 bases had no gene match. In germline, CDR1 is SQVTM, CDR2 ANQGSEA. The covered CDR3 bases are TGCAGCGTCTTGACAGGGGATAGCAATCAGCCC. This translates into CSVLTGDSNQP. The full CDR3 is CSVLTGDSNQPQHF.

Comment on this clone: The read ends 3 residues early relative to the CDR3; the germline J gene fills the gap. This chain connects TRBV19 to TRBJ2-3; possible D gene TRBD2, 6 bases. In germline, CDR1 is LNHDA, CDR2 SQIVND (reference sequence). CDR3 length: 14 amino acids. Deletions cut 6 bases from V and 2 bases from J, with 12 bases between. The CDR3: CASSGRGVTDTQYF. The DNA read from the CDR3 is TGTGCCAGTAGCGGGCGGGGCGTCACAGATACG.

Concerning this clone: The read is 3 residues too short to cover the CDR3 end, so that end is filled in from the germline J gene. This chain uses TRBV30 with TRBJ1-6; D is unresolved. Trimming pared 3 bases from V and 8 bases from J, leaving 11 bases between. Germline loops: CDR1 GTSNPN, CDR2 SVGIG (reference sequence). The CDR3 spans 13 residues. CDR3 bases read: TGTGCCTGGAGATTAGCTGAGTATTCACCC. Its translation: CAWRLAEYSP. The whole CDR3 reads CAWRLAEYSPLHF.

A remark on this clone: Mismatch with germline at one junction end may stem from a read error. The CDR3 is cut off 3 residues early in the read; its end comes from the germline J gene. Other DNA sequences in this sample translate to the same CDR3. J is TRBJ1-3 and V is TRBV2; D gene uncertain. This CDR3 is built from 15 residues. CDR1 SNHLY and CDR2 FYNNEI come from the germline V gene. The CDR3 bases that were read are TGTGCCAGCAGGGGCCTCCGTGGCTCTGGAAACACA. It yields the protein CASRGLRGSGNT. The full CDR3 protein reads CASRGLRGSGNTIYF.

As to this clone: The sequence runs out 3 residues before the end of the CDR3; the remainder is reconstructed from the germline J gene. This rearrangement joins TRBV5-1 to TRBJ1-2; 8 bases line up with TRBD1. This CDR3 is built from 16 residues. V was clipped by 3 bases and J by 1 base; unmatched bases: 8. Germline CDR1 reads SGHRS; CDR2 reads YFSETQ. This CDR3 is CASSSLQGASNYGYTF. The part of the CDR3 DNA that was read is TGCGCCAGCAGCTCCCTCCAGGGGGCAAGTAACTATGGC.

This clone is labeled medium-sized based on frequency. The read ends 3 residues shy of where the CDR3 ends; the end is completed using the germline J gene. This chain connects TRBV5-6 to TRBJ2-7; 9 bases align to TRBD1. The ends lost 4 bases at V and 2 bases at J; junction bases unmatched: 1. Germline V gene data show CDR1 as SGHDT and CDR2 as YYEEEE. The length of the CDR3 is 13 residues. The CDR3 protein is CASSRQGAYEQYF. Partial CDR3 DNA: TGTGCCAGCAGCCGACAGGGGGCCTACGAG.

Concerning this clone: The read comes to an end 3 residues before the CDR3 does, leaving the germline J gene to fill in the end. This rearrangement joins TRBV2 to TRBJ2-7; 7 bases fit TRBD1. Losses at the gene ends were 10 bases for V and 2 bases for J; bases not matched to a gene: 11. This CDR3 comprises 14 residues. From germline, CDR1 is SNHLY and CDR2 FYNNEI. The CDR3 sequence: CANILHGTAYEQYF. The covered CDR3 bases are TGTGCCAACATCTTACACGGGACAGCCTACGAG.

As for this clone: The CDR3 end falls 3 residues outside the read, so it is completed with the germline J gene. The rearrangement joins TRBV5-5 to TRBJ2-7, with TRBD1 identical over 9 bases. The CDR3 has 14 amino acids. Germline V gene data show CDR1 as SGHKS and CDR2 as YYEKEE (reference sequence). After removal of 3 bases from V and 5 bases from J, the junction contained 6 bases not matched to a gene. This chain's CDR3 is CASSWDRAADEQYF. CDR3 DNA (partial): TGTGCCAGCAGCTGGGACAGGGCGGCGGACGAG.

To note about this clone: The CDR3 end lies 3 residues beyond the end of the read and is filled in from the germline J gene. This chain joins TRBV29-1 and TRBJ2-7; no firm D call. V was trimmed by 4 bases and J by 3 bases, leaving 7 bases between them. Germline-derived CDR1 and CDR2 are SQVTM and ANQGSEA. The CDR3 has 11 residues. CDR3 residues: CSVGQSYEQYF. CDR3 DNA, as far as it was read: TGCAGCGTTGGCCAGAGCTACGAG.

Note on this clone: The CDR3 is cut off 3 residues early in the read; its end comes from the germline J gene. The V call is TRBV2, the J call TRBJ1-2, with D tentatively TRBD1 (6 bases). V was trimmed by 5 bases and J by 4 bases, leaving 17 bases between them. Germline V lookup: CDR1 SNHLY, CDR2 FYNNEI. This CDR3 is built from 15 residues. The CDR3 spells CASSWGQGGAYGYTF. The part of the CDR3 DNA that was read is TGTGCCAGCAGTTGGGGGCAGGGTGGGGCCTATGGC.

CDR3 sequence: CASRDYRDRGSPLHF. CDR3 DNA, as far as it was read: TGTGCCAGCAGGGATTACCGGGACAGGGGGTCACCC. The rearrangement joins TRBV2 to TRBJ1-6; TRBD1 matches 11 bases. The read finishes 3 residues shy of the CDR3 end, and the germline J gene is used to complete it. The germline V gene encodes CDR1 SNHLY and CDR2 FYNNEI. CDR3 length equals 15 residues. Trimming took 6 bases from V and 10 from J; bases not matched to a gene: 8.

A remark on this clone: Read coverage stops 3 residues before the CDR3 terminus; the germline J gene supplies the remainder. The chain couples TRBV13 to TRBJ1-2; tentative D call: TRBD1 (5 bases). V shed 11 bases and J shed 3 bases, with 16 bases lying between them. The CDR3 runs 13 residues. Germline V gene sequence: CDR1 PRHDT, CDR2 FYEKMQ (reference sequence). The CDR3 DNA, read in part, is TGTGCCGCGACTGCCCCGGGGGACTATGGC. This codes for CAATAPGDYG. The full CDR3 protein is CAATAPGDYGYTF.

About this clone: The CDR3 end lies 3 residues beyond the end of the read and is filled in from the germline J gene. The chain has TRBV7-9 and TRBJ1-5, with 8 bases fitting TRBD1. The CDR3 length is 15 residues. Germline trimming cut 0 bases from V and 4 bases from J; bases unmatched to any gene: 2. Germline assignment: CDR1 SEHNR and CDR2 FQNEAQ (reference sequence). The sequenced CDR3 bases are TGTGCCAGCAGCTTAGCCCGACAGGGGAATCAGCCC. Its translation: CASSLARQGNQP. In full, the CDR3 is CASSLARQGNQPQHF.

The sequenced CDR3 bases are TGTGCCAGCAGCCCTCAGGGGGCTAGGCAGCCC. Amino acids: CASSPQGARQP. The full CDR3 is CASSPQGARQPQHF. This sequence joins TRBV7-8 and TRBJ1-5; 8 bases match TRBD1. The CDR3 end lies 3 residues beyond the end of the read and is filled in from the germline J gene. Germline CDR1 SGHVS, CDR2 FQNEAQ. The CDR3 contains 14 residues. V was clipped by 5 bases and J by 7 bases; unmatched bases: 7.

About this clone: The CDR3 extends 3 residues past the end of the read, so its final part is completed from the germline J gene. The chain employs TRBV19 and TRBJ2-3, with 8 bases aligning to TRBD2. Germline lookup yields CDR1 LNHDA and CDR2 SQIVND (reference sequence). Trimming took 5 bases from V and 2 from J; bases not matched to a gene: 9. This CDR3 contains 16 residues. The CDR3 bases that were read are TGTGCCAGTAGTCGGCGGCTAGCGGGCAACACAGATACG. Residues: CASSRRLAGNTDT. The CDR3 in full is CASSRRLAGNTDTQYF.

Turning to this clone: The read ends 3 residues shy of where the CDR3 ends; the end is completed using the germline J gene. V is TRBV16 and J is TRBJ1-1; a possible D gene is TRBD1 (5 bases). Trimming shortened V by 5 bases and J by 5 bases, and 9 bases separated the two germline ends. Looked up from germline, CDR1 is KGHSY and CDR2 is FQNENV. CDR3 length: 12 amino acids. CDR3 sequence reads: CASSKKGTEAFF. The CDR3 bases that were read are TGTGCCAGCAGCAAAAAGGGGACTGAA.

A remark on this clone: The read terminates 3 residues before the CDR3 end, so the remaining end is supplied by the germline J gene. This chain uses TRBV2 with TRBJ2-1, with 8 positions matching TRBD2. CDR1 is SNHLY and CDR2 is FYNNEI in the germline V gene. CDR3 length equals 14 residues. Germline trimming cut 4 bases from V and 4 bases from J; bases unmatched to any gene: 3. Partial CDR3 DNA: TGTGCCAGCAGTGTACGGGGGGGGTACAATGAG. This gives the protein CASSVRGGYNE. The complete CDR3 sequence is CASSVRGGYNEQFF. Supplemented by reference TRBV2 and TRBJ2-1, the full variable domain reads EPEVTQTPSHQVTQMGQEVILRCVPISNHLYFYWYRQILGQKVEFLVSFYNNEISEKSEIFDDQFSVERPDGSNFTLKIRSTKLEDSAMYFCASSVRGGYNEQFFGPGTRLTVL.

For this clone: Read data end 3 residues before the CDR3 end; the end is taken from the germline J gene. The V and J genes are TRBV6-1 and TRBJ1-2, with D perhaps TRBD1 (5 bases). The CDR3 covers 13 residues. CDR1 and CDR2 (germline): MNHNS, SASEGT. The CDR3 sequence is CASSEAPPGHYTF. The covered CDR3 bases are TGTGCCAGCAGTGAAGCGCCCCCTGGACAC.

The CDR3 DNA, read in part, is TGCGCCAGCAGTGACCGAACCGGACGAGGCGGGTTATACGAG. Translation: CASSDRTGRGGLYE. The CDR3 in its entirety is CASSDRTGRGGLYEQYF. The chain couples TRBV10-2 to TRBJ2-7, with a tentative D call TRBD2 (5 bases). The CDR3 end falls 3 residues outside the read, so it is completed with the germline J gene. The CDR3 spans 17 residues. Germline CDR1 and CDR2: WSHSY and SAAADI. Trimming left V 3 bases short and J 4 bases short, with 22 bases between.

In the case of this clone: Read sequence stops 3 residues before the CDR3 end, and the germline J gene provides the missing end. The chain is built from TRBV5-6 and TRBJ1-3; 9 bases are shared with TRBD1. Germline V CDR1 and CDR2: SGHDT, YYEEEE. The V gene end was trimmed by 5 bases and the J gene end by 4 bases; junction bases not matched to a gene: 4. There are 14 residues in the CDR3. The covered CDR3 bases are TGTGCCAGCAGTCGGACAGGGGTAGGAAACACC. It translates to CASSRTGVGNT. The entire CDR3 reads CASSRTGVGNTIYF. Full variable domain (missing parts from reference TRBV5-6 and TRBJ1-3): DAGVTQSPTHLIKTRGQQVTLRCSPKSGHDTVSWYQQALGQGPQFIFQYYEEEERQRGNFPDRFSGHQFPNYSSELNVNALLLGDSALYLCASSRTGVGNTIYFGEGSWLTVV.

The CDR3 sequence: CASSRGTQGANEQFF. Incomplete CDR3 DNA: TGTGCCAGCAGCCGTGGCACCCAGGGGGCGAATGAG. The chain has TRBV7-7 and TRBJ2-1, with 8 bases lining up with TRBD1. Read sequence stops 3 residues before the CDR3 end, and the germline J gene provides the missing end. The V and J ends lost 5 bases and 7 bases, in that order; junction bases with no gene match: 10. Germline loops: CDR1 SSHAT, CDR2 FNYEAQ (reference sequence). The length of the CDR3 is 15 residues.

Regarding this clone: Sequencing ends 3 residues short of the CDR3 end; the germline J gene provides the rest. V is TRBV28 and J is TRBJ2-7; 10 bases align to TRBD2. The CDR3 runs 14 residues. Germline V gene sequence: CDR1 MDHEN, CDR2 SYDVKM. J gave up 5 bases and V 5 bases, and 6 bases lay outside the gene matches. CDR3 sequence: CASSPGLASHEQYF. The CDR3 DNA, read in part, is TGTGCCAGCAGTCCGGGACTAGCGAGCCACGAG.

In terms of frequency, this clone is medium-sized. The read ends 3 residues early relative to the CDR3; the germline J gene fills the gap. J is TRBJ2-1 and V is TRBV7-3; 10 bases map to TRBD2. CDR3 size: 16 residues. V lost 1 base, J lost 3 bases, and 3 bases stayed unmatched. The germline V gene encodes CDR1 SGHTA and CDR2 FQGTGA. The CDR3 bases that were read are TGTGCCAGCAGCTTAAGTGGGACTAGCGACTACAATGAG. Protein product: CASSLSGTSDYNE. In full, the CDR3 is CASSLSGTSDYNEQFF.